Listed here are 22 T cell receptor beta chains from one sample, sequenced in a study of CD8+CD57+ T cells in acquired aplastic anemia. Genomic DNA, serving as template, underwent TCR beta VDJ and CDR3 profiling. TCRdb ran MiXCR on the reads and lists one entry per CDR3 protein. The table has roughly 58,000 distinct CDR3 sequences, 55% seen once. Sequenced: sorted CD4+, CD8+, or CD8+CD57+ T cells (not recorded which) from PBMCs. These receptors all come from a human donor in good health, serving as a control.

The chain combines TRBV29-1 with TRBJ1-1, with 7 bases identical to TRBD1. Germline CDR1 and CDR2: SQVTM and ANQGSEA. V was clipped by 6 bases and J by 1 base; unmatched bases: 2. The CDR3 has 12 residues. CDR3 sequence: CSVGDRNTEAFF. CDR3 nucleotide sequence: TGCAGCGTGGGGGACAGGAACACTGAAGCTTTCTTT.

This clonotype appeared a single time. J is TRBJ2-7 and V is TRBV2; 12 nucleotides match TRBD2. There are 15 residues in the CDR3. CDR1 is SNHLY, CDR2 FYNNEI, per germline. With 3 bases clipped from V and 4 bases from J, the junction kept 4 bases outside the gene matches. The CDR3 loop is CASSEPSGGAYEQYF. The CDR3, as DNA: TGTGCCAGCAGTGAGCCTAGCGGGGGGGCATACGAGCAGTACTTC. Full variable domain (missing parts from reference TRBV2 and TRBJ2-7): EPEVTQTPSHQVTQMGQEVILRCVPISNHLYFYWYRQILGQKVEFLVSFYNNEISEKSEIFDDQFSVERPDGSNFTLKIRSTKLEDSAMYFCASSEPSGGAYEQYFGPGTRLTVT.

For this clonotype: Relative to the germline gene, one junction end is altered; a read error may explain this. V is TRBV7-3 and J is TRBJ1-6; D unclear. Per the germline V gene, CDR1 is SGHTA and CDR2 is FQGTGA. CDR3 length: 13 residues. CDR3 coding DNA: TGTGCCAGCAGCCTAACTCTTGCTTCACCCCTCCACTTT. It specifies CASSLTLASPLHF.

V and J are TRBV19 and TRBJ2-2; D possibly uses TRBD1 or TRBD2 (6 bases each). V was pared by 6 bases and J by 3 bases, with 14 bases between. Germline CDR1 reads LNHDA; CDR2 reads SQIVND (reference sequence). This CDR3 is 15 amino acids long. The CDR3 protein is CASRQGLPYTGELFF. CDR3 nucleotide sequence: TGTGCCAGTAGACAGGGACTGCCCTACACCGGGGAGCTGTTTTTT.

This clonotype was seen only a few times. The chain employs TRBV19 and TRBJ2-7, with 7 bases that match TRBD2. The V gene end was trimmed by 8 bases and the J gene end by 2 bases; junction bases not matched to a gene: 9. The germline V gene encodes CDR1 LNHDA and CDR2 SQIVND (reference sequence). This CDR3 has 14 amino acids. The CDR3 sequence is CASPPPAGAYEQYF. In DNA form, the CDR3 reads TGTGCCAGTCCCCCCCCCGCGGGGGCCTACGAGCAGTACTTC. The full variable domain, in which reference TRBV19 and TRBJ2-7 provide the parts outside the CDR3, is DGGITQSPKYLFRKEGQNVTLSCEQNLNHDAMYWYRQDPGQGLRLIYYSQIVNDFQKGDIAEGYSVSREKKESFPLTVTSAQKNPTAFYLCASPPPAGAYEQYFGPGTRLTVT.

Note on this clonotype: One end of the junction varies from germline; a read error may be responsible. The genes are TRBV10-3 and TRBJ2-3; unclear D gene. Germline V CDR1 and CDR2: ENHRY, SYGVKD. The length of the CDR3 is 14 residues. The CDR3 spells CASSEAYNTDTQYF. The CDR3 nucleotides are TGTGCCAGCAGTGAGGCCTACAACACAGATACGCAGTATTTT.

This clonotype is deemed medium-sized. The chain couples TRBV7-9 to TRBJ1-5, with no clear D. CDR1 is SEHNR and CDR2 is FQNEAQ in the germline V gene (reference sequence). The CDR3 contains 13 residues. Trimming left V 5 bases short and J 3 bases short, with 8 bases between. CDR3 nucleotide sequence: TGTGCCAGCAGCACATCATACAATCAGCCCCAGCATTTT. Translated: CASSTSYNQPQHF.

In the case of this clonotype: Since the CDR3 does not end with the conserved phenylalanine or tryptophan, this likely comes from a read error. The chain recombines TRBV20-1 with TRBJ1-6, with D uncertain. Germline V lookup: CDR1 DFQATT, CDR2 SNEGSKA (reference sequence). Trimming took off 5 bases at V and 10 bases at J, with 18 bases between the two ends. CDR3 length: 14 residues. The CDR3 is CSALKSQVGSPLHL. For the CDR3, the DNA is TGCAGTGCTCTCAAGTCCCAAGTAGGATCACCCCTCCACCTT.

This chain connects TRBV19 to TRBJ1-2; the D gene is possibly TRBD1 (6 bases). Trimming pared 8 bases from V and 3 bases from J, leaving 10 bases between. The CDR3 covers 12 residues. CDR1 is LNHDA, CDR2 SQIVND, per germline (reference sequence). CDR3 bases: TGTGCCAGTGGTCGGGGGCACTATGGCTACACCTTC. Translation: CASGRGHYGYTF.

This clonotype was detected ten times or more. The CDR3 DNA follows: TGTGCCAGCAGCTCCTCCGGACTCCTTTGGGAGACCCAGTACTTC. Protein product: CASSSSGLLWETQYF. V gene TRBV7-6 combines with J gene TRBJ2-5; D is possibly TRBD2 (5 bases). The CDR3 totals 15 residues. V shed 4 bases and J shed 5 bases, with 17 bases lying between them. From germline, CDR1 is SGHVS and CDR2 FNYEAQ. Looking up the rest from reference TRBV7-6 and TRBJ2-5 gives the full variable domain: GAGVSQSPRYKVTKRGQDVALRCDPISGHVSLYWYRQALGQGPEFLTYFNYEAQQDKSGLPNDRFSAERPEGSISTLTIQRTEQRDSAMYRCASSSSGLLWETQYFGPGTRLLVL.

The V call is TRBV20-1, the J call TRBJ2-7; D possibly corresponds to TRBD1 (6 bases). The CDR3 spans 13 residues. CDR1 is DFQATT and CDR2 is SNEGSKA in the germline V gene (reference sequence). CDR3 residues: CSGRGASSYEQYF. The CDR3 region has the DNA TGCAGCGGCAGGGGTGCGAGCTCCTACGAGCAGTACTTC.

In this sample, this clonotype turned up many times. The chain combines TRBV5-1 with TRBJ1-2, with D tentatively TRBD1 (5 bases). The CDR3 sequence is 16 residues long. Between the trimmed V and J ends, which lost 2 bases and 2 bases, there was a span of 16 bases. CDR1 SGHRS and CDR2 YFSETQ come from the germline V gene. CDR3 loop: CASSLPLEGINYGYTF. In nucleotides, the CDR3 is TGCGCCAGCAGCTTACCCTTGGAGGGGATCAACTATGGCTACACCTTC.

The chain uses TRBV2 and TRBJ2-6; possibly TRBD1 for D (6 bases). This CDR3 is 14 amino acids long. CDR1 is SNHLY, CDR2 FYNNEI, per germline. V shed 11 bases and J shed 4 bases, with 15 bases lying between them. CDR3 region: CASQQGTGANVLTF. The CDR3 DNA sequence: TGTGCCTCCCAACAGGGAACGGGGGCCAACGTCCTGACTTTC.

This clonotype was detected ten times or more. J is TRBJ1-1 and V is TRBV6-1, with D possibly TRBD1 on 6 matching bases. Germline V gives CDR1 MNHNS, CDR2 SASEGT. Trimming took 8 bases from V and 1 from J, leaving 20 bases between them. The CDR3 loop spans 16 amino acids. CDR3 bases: TGTGCCAGCCTAAGAGGGGGTGGGGGATCGAACACTGAAGCTTTCTTT. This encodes CASLRGGGGSNTEAFF.

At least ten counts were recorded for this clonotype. The CDR3 nucleotides read TGCGCCAGCAGCTTGTGGGGAAGTACAAGCACAGATACGCAGTATTTT. Translating it yields CASSLWGSTSTDTQYF. V usage is TRBV5-1 and J usage is TRBJ2-3, with D uncertain. V lost 1 base and J 0 bases, leaving 12 bases between the germline ends. There are 16 residues in the CDR3. The germline V gene encodes CDR1 SGHRS and CDR2 YFSETQ.

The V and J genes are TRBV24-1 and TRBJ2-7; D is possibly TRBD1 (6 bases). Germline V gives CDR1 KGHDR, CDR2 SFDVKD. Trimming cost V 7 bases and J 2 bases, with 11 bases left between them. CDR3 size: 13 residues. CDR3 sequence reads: CATSATGTYEQYF. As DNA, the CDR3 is TGTGCCACCAGCGCGACAGGAACCTACGAGCAGTACTTC.

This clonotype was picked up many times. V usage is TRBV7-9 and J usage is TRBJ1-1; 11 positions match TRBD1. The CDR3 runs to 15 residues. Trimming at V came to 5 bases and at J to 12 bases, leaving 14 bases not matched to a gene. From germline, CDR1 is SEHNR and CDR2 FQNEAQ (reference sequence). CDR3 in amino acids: CASSPTPDRGRETFF. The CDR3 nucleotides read TGTGCCAGCAGCCCTACACCGGACAGGGGGCGCGAGACTTTCTTT.

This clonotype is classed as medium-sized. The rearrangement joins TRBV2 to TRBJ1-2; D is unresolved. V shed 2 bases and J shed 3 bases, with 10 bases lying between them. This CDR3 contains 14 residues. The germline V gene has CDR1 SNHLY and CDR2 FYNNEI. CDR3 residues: CASSEFPADYGYTF. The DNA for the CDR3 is TGTGCCAGCAGTGAATTTCCGGCTGACTATGGCTACACCTTC.

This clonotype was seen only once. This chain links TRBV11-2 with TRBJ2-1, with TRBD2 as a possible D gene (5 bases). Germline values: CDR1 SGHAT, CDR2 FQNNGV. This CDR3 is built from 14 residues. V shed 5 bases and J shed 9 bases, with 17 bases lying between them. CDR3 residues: CASSPGIREGEQFF. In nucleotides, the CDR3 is TGTGCCAGCAGCCCCGGGATCAGAGAAGGTGAGCAGTTCTTC.

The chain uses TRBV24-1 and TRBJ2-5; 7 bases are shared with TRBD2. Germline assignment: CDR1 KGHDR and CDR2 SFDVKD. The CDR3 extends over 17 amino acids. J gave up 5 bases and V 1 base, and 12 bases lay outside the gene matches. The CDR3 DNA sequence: TGTGCCACCAGTGATTTTTTAGGGAGCGGGATGTTGGAGACCCAGTACTTC. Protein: CATSDFLGSGMLETQYF.

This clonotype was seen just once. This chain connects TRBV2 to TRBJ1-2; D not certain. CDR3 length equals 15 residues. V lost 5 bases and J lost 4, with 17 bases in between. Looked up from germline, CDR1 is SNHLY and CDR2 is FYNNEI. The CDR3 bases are TGTGCCAGCAGTTTGGGGAGAAGGGTCCGCTATGGCTACACCTTC. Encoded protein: CASSLGRRVRYGYTF.

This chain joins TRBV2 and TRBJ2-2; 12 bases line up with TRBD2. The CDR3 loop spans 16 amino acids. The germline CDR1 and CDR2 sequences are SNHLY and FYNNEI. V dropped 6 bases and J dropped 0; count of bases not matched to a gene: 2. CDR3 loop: CASRRTSGTNTGELFF. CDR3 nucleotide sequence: TGTGCCAGCAGGCGGACTAGCGGGACGAACACCGGGGAGCTGTTTTTT. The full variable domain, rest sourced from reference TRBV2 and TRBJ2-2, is EPEVTQTPSHQVTQMGQEVILRCVPISNHLYFYWYRQILGQKVEFLVSFYNNEISEKSEIFDDQFSVERPDGSNFTLKIRSTKLEDSAMYFCASRRTSGTNTGELFFGEGSRLTVL.